Listed here are 5 T cell receptor beta chains from one sample, sequenced in a study of identical twins. TCRdb re-called the 5' RACE reads through MiXCR, storing one row per CDR3 protein. This sample has around 250,000 distinct CDR3 sequences, with approximately 8.6% found just once. Separately, the same data were catalogued under a study of yellow fever vaccine responses in identical twins.

The sequenced material came from CD8+ T cells sorted from blood. These receptors were obtained from a woman younger than 35 in good health.

The rearrangement uses TRBV6-1 and TRBJ2-1, with D possibly matching TRBD2 (5 bases). The CDR3 has 13 amino acids. V dropped 1 base and J dropped 9 bases, with 10 bases sitting between them. Germline lookup yields CDR1 MNHNS and CDR2 SASEGT. The DNA of the CDR3 is TGTGCCAGCAGTGAAGGCGGGTTGTCTGAGCAGTTCTTC. Protein sequence: CASSEGGLSEQFF.

The genes are TRBV2 and TRBJ2-1; 10 bases fit TRBD1. J was trimmed by 8 bases and V by 6 bases; bases with no gene match: 7. The CDR3 has 14 amino acids. From germline, CDR1 is SNHLY and CDR2 FYNNEI. CDR3 residues: CASSRDRGSDEQFF. The CDR3 bases are TGTGCCAGCAGCCGGGACAGGGGCAGCGATGAGCAGTTCTTC.

This clonotype was observed a few times. The gene calls are TRBV11-2 and TRBJ2-1, with 10 bases lining up with TRBD2. V lost 7 bases to trimming and J lost 9 bases; unmatched junction nucleotides: 12. The CDR3 sequence is 15 residues long. The germline V gene encodes CDR1 SGHAT and CDR2 FQNNGV. In DNA, the CDR3 is TGTGCCAGCAAGCCTAGCGGGGGAGATATTGGTGAGCAGTTCTTC. Its translation: CASKPSGGDIGEQFF.

This clonotype has ten or more counts. The chain carries TRBV24-1 and TRBJ1-1, with no clear D. Trimming shortened V by 0 bases and J by 9 bases, and 10 bases separated the two germline ends. CDR3 length: 13 amino acids. Looked up from germline, CDR1 is KGHDR and CDR2 is SFDVKD. CDR3 amino acids: CATSDLGFAQAFF. The CDR3 DNA is TGTGCCACCAGTGATTTGGGTTTTGCTCAAGCTTTCTTT.

This clonotype was recorded a few times. J is TRBJ2-7 and V is TRBV18; D gene unclear. The germline CDR1 and CDR2 sequences are KGHSH and LQKENI. This CDR3 spans 13 amino acids. V was pared by 3 bases and J by 2 bases, with 8 bases between. CDR3 nucleotides: TGTGCCAGCTCACCCCAGGACGCCTACGAGCAGTACTTC. Translation gives CASSPQDAYEQYF.